This T cell receptor beta chain was captured by sequencing in a study of CD8+ T cells in alopecia areata. Study background: The drug, oral tofacitinib, was given to treated patients at 5 to 10 mg twice daily. Findings and caveats of the study: On tofacitinib, scalp and blood still held many of the expanded lesional clones.

Germline V lookup: CDR1 SQVTM, CDR2 ANQGSEA. V was cut by 4 bases and J by 4 bases, with 6 bases left in between. The CDR3 runs to 11 residues. The sample holds a few counts of this clone. Its antigen is undetermined. Sample treatment: oral pan-JAK inhibitor, 5-10 mg twice daily. Investigators isolated RNA and reverse transcribed it into cDNA to act as the sequencing template. Generated by immunoSEQ multiplex PCR, the TCRdb table keeps only in-frame clones and is missing some. The table lists about 64,000 clones, roughly 50% of them singletons. Sequenced here: CD8+ T cells sorted from blood, sampled around week 37, from a patient treated with tofacitinib. This receptor was taken from a human donor with alopecia areata. The gene calls are TRBV29-1 and TRBJ2-3; D remains ambiguous. The CDR3 is CSVGYADTQYF. The CDR3 bases are TGCAGCGTTGGGTACGCAGATACGCAGTATTTT.